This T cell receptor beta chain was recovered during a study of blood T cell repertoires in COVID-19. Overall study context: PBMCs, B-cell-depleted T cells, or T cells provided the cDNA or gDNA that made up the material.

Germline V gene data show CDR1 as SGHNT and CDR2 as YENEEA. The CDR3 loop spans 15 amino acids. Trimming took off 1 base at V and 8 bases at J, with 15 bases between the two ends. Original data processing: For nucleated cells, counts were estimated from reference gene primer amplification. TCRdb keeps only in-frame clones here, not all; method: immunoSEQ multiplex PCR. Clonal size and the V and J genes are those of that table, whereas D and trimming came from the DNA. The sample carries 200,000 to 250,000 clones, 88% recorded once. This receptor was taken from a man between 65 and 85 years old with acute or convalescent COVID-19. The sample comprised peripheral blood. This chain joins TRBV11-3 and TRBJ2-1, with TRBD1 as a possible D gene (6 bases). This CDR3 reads CASSLGDMGLDEQFF. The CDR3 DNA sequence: TGTGCCAGCAGCTTAGGGGACATGGGTTTGGATGAGCAGTTCTTC.